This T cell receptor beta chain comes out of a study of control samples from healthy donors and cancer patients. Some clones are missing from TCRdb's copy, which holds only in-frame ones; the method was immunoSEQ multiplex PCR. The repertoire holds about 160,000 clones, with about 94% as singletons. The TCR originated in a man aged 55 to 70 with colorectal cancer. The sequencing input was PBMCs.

The CDR3 coding sequence is TGCGCCAGCAGTAAAGGGACAAACCAAGAGACCCAGTACTTC. It encodes CASSKGTNQETQYF. The chain links TRBV10-1 to TRBJ2-5, with D possibly TRBD1 on 6 matching bases. Germline CDR1 reads WNHNN; CDR2 reads SYGVQD (reference sequence). V was trimmed by 5 bases and J by 0 bases, leaving 10 bases between them. The CDR3 is made up of 14 amino acids.